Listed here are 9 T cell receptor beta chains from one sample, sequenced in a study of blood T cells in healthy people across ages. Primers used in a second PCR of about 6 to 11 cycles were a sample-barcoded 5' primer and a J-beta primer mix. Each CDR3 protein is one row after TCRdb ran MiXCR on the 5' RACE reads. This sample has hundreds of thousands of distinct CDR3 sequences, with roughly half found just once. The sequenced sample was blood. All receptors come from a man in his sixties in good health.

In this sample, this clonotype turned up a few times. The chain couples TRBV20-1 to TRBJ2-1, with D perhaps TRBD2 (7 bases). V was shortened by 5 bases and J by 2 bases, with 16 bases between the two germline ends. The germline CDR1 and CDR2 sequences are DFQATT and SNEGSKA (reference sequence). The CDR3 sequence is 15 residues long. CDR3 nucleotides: TGCAGTGCTGAAAAGGGGGGGGTCGCCTACAATGAGCAGTTCTTC. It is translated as CSAEKGGVAYNEQFF.

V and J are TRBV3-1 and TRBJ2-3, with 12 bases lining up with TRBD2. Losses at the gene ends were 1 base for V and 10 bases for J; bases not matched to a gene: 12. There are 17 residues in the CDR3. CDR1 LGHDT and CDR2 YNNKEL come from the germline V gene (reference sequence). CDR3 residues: CASSQVRLAGGRPPQYF. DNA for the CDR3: TGTGCCAGCAGCCAAGTTCGGCTAGCGGGGGGGCGGCCCCCGCAGTATTTT.

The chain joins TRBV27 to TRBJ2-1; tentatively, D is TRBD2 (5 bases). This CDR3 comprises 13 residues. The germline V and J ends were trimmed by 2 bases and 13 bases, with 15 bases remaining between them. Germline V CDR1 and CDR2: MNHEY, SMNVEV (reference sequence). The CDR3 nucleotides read TGTGCCAGCAGTTTAAATAGAAGGGAGACCCAGTTCTTC. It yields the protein CASSLNRRETQFF.

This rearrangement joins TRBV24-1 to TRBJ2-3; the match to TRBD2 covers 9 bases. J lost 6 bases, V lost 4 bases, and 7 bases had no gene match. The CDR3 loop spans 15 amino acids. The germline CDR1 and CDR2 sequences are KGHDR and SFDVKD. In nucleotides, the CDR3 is TGTGCCACCAGTGACACCGGGACTAGCCGGGATACGCAGTATTTT. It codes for CATSDTGTSRDTQYF.

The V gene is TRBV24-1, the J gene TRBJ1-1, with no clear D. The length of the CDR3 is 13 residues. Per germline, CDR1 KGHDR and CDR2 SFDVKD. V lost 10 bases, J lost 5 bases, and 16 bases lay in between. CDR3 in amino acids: CATNSDPRTEAFF. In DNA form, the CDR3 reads TGTGCCACTAATTCGGACCCGAGGACTGAAGCTTTCTTT.

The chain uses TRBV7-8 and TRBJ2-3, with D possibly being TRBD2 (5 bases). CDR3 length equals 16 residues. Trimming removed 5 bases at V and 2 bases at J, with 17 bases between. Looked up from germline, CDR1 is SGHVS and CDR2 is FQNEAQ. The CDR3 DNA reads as TGTGCCAGCAGCCTAGGGTCCCCGGGATTCACAGATACGCAGTATTTT. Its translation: CASSLGSPGFTDTQYF.

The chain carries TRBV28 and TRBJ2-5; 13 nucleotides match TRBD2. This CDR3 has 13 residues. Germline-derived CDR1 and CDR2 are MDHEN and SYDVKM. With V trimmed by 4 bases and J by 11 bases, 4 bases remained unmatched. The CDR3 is CASSSGLAGKQYF. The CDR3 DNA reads TGTGCCAGCAGTTCGGGACTAGCGGGGAAGCAGTACTTC.

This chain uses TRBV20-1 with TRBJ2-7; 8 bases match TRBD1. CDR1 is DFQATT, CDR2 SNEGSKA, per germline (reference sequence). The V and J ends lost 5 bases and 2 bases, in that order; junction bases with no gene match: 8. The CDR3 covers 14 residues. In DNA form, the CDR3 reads TGCAGTGCTTTTGCGAGACAGGGGACCTACGAGCAGTACTTC. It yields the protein CSAFARQGTYEQYF.

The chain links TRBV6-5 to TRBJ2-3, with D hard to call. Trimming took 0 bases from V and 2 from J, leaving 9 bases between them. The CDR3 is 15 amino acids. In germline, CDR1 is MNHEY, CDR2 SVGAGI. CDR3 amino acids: CASSYSQTSTDTQYF. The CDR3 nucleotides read TGTGCCAGCAGTTACTCCCAGACTTCCACAGATACGCAGTATTTT.